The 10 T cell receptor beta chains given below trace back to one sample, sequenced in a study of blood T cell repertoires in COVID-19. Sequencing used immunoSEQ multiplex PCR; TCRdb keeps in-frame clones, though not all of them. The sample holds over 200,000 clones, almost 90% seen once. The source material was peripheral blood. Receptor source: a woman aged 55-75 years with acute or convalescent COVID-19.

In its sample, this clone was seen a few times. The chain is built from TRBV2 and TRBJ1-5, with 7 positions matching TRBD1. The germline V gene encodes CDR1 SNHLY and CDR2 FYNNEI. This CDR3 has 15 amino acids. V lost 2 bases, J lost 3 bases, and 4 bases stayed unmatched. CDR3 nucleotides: TGTGCCAGCAGTGAAATGGGACAGACCAATCAGCCCCAGCATTTT. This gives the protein CASSEMGQTNQPQHF.

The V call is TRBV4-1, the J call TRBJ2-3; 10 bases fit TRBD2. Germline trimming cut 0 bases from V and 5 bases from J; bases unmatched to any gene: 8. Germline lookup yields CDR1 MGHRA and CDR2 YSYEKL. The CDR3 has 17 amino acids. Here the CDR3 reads CASSQEGRVAGGDTQYF. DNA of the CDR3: TGCGCCAGCAGCCAAGAAGGCAGGGTAGCGGGGGGAGATACGCAGTATTTT.

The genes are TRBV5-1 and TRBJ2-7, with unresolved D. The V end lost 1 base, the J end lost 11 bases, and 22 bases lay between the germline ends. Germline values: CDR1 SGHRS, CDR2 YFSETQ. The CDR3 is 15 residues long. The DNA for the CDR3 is TGCGCCAGCAGCTTGCGTCCGCAGCTCCCTACGAGCGAGTACTTC. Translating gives CASSLRPQLPTSEYF. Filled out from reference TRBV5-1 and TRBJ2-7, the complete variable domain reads KAGVTQTPRYLIKTRGQQVTLSCSPISGHRSVSWYQQTPGQGLQFLFEYFSETQRNKGNFPGRFSGRQFSNSRSEMNVSTLELGDSALYLCASSLRPQLPTSEYFGPGTRLTVT.

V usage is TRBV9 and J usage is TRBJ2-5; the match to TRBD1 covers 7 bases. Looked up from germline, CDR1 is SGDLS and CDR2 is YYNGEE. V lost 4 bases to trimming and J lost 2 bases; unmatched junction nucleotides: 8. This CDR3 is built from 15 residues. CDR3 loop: CASSPRSGQQETQYF. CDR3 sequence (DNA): TGTGCCAGCAGCCCACGGTCGGGACAGCAAGAGACCCAGTACTTC.

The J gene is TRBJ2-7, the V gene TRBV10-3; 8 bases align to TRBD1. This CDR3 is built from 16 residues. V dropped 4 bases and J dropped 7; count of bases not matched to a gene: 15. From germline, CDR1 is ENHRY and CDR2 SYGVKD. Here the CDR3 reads CAISGGLRQGAGEQYF. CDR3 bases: TGTGCCATCAGTGGAGGCCTGCGTCAGGGGGCAGGAGAGCAGTACTTC.

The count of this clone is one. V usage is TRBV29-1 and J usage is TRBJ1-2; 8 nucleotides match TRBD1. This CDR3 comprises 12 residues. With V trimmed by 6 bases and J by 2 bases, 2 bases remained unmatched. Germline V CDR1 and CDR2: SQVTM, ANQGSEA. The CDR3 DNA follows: TGCAGCGTCGGACAGGGAAACTATGGCTACACCTTC. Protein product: CSVGQGNYGYTF.

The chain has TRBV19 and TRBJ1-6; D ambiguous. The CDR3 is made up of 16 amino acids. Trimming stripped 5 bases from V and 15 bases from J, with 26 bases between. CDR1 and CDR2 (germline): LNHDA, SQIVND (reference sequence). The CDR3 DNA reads TGTGCCAGTAGTCTTACCGAAGACATTCCCAATTTATTCCTCCACTTT. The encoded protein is CASSLTEDIPNLFLHF.

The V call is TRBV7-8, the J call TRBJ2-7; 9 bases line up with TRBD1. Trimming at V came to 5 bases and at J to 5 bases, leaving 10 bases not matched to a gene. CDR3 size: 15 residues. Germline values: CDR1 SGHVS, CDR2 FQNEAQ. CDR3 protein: CASSPLGQGKHEQYF. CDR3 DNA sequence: TGTGCCAGCAGCCCTCTGGGACAGGGCAAACACGAGCAGTACTTC.

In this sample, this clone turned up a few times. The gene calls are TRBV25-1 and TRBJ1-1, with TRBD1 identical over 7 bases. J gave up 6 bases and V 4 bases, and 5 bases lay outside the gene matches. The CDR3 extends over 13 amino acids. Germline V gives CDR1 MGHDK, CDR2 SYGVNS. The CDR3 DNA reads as TGTGCCAGCAGTGGGCAGGGGGTCTCTGAAGCTTTCTTT. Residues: CASSGQGVSEAFF.

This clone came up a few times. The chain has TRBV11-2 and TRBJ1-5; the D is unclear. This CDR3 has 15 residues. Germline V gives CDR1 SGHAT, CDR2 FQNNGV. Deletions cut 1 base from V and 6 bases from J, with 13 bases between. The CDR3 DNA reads TGTGCCAGCAGCTTAGTACGGGGAAGCCGTCAGCCCCAGCATTTT. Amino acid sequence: CASSLVRGSRQPQHF.